This T cell receptor beta chain was sequenced during a study of blood T cell repertoires in COVID-19. This clone turned up a few times. The germline CDR1 and CDR2 sequences are KGHDR and SFDVKD. The V end was cut by 0 bases, the J end by 7 bases, with 5 bases between. The CDR3 consists of 12 residues. Sequencing used immunoSEQ multiplex PCR; TCRdb keeps in-frame clones, though not all of them. The table includes about 220,000 clones, about 83% detected once. This chain uses TRBV24-1 with TRBJ1-2; D call uncertain. Input material: PBMCs or T cells enriched from blood (not recorded which). This clonotype originated in a woman between 40 and 50 years old who had recovered from COVID-19. The DNA of the CDR3 is TGTGCCACCAGTGATTTGCGGGTTGGCTACACCTTC. Translated: CATSDLRVGYTF.